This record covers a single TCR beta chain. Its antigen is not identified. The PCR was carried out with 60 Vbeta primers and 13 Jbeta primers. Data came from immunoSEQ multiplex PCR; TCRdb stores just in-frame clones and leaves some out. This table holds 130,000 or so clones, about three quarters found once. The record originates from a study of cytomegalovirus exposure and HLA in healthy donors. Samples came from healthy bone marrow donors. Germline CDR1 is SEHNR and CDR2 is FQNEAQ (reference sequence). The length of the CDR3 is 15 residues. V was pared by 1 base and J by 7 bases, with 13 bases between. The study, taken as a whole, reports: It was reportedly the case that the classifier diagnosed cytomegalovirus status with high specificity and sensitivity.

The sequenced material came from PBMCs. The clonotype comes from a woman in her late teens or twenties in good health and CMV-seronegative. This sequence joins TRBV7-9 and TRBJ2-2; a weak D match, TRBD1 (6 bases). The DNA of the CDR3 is TGTGCCAGCAGCTTAGATCAGGGGACGATCGGGGAGCTGTTTTTT. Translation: CASSLDQGTIGELFF.